These T cell receptor beta chains were read from a single sample in a study of naive and memory T cell subsets. TCRdb processed the 5' RACE reads anew with MiXCR; each CDR3 protein has one entry. The repertoire consists of around 48,000 distinct CDR3 sequences, with approximately 4.5% occurring once and the leading ten covering 0.7% to 0.9%. Receptors were obtained from a female donor in good health. The CDR3 runs from the conserved cysteine through the conserved F or W. A D gene is named only where the DNA matches it firmly. Rows give clone size only sometimes, using once, few, many, or a class for an expanded clone.

TRBJ2-7 | many | TRBV10-3 | NA | TGTGCCATCAGTGACTCCGGGACACATTCCTACGAGCAGTACTTC | CAISDSGTHSYEQYF
TRBJ2-3 | few | TRBV11-2 | TRBD2 | TGTGCCAGCAGCTTAGCCCCTGCGGGAGGGCCGGGTACGCAGTATTTT | CASSLAPAGGPGTQYF
TRBJ1-1 | many | TRBV19 | NA | TGTGCCAGCCCCGCAGGCGAAGCTTTCTTT | CASPAGEAFF
TRBJ2-3 | NA | TRBV5-1 | NA | TGCGCCAGCAGCTTGGAAAGGGGCACAGATACGCAGTATTTT | CASSLERGTDTQYF
TRBJ1-2 | many | TRBV9 | NA | TGTGCCAGCAGTAACAGGGCGGCCTATGGCTACACCTTC | CASSNRAAYGYTF
TRBJ2-6 | many | TRBV9 | NA | TGTGCCAGCAATTCGGGAGCTGGGGCCAACGTCCTGACTTTC | CASNSGAGANVLTF
TRBJ2-3 | few | TRBV6-5 | NA | TGTGCCAGCAGGAGGGACTCCGCGGGGGATACGCAGTATTTT | CASRRDSAGDTQYF
TRBJ2-5 | NA | TRBV7-2 | NA | TGTGCCAGCAGCCCTAGAACGAGGGAGACCCAGTACTTC | CASSPRTRETQYF
TRBJ2-7 | few | TRBV2 | NA | TGTGCCAGCACCAGGGGAGTTAGGGATCCGGTGACTATGAACTTC | CASTRGVRDPVTMNF
TRBJ2-3 | many | TRBV29-1 | TRBD2 | TGCAGCGTGGCAGTAAGGACTAGCGGCACAGATACGCAGTATTTT | CSVAVRTSGTDTQYF
TRBJ2-5 | many | TRBV7-2 | NA | TGTGCCAGCAGCTTACCAAACCAAGAGACCCAGTACTTC | CASSLPNQETQYF
TRBJ2-1 | many | TRBV6-6 | NA | TGTGCCAGCAGCTCCACTTCAAAGCAGTTCTTC | CASSSTSKQFF
TRBJ2-7 | many | TRBV20-1 | TRBD2 | TGCAGTGCTAGAGACCCTAGCGGGAGGACCTACGAGCAGTACTTC | CSARDPSGRTYEQYF
TRBJ2-2 | NA | TRBV5-1 | TRBD2 | TGCGCCAGCAGGCTGGGACTAGCGGAGACCGGGGAGCTGTTTTTT | CASRLGLAETGELFF
TRBJ2-1 | many | TRBV20-1 | NA | TGCAGTGCTGCTAGCGCCGATGAGCAGTTCTTC | CSAASADEQFF
TRBJ2-5 | NA | TRBV20-1 | TRBD2 | TGCAGTGCTCTGGGGCTAGCGGAAGAGACCCAGTACTTC | CSALGLAEETQYF
TRBJ1-1 | medium-sized | TRBV12-3/TRBV12-4 | NA | TGTGCCAGCAGTTTAACCCTCCAGAACACTGAAGCTTTCTTT | CASSLTLQNTEAFF
TRBJ1-1 | many | TRBV2 | NA | TGTGCCAAAAGGACAGACACTGAAGCTTTCTTT | CAKRTDTEAFF
TRBJ2-5 | many | TRBV6-6 | TRBD2 | TGTGCCAGCAGTTACTCGAAATGGACTAGCGGTTTGGAAGAGACCCAGTACTTC | CASSYSKWTSGLEETQYF
TRBJ2-7 | many | TRBV28 | NA | TGTGCCAGCAGCCTCCCTGGGTACGAGCAGTACTTC | CASSLPGYEQYF
TRBJ2-1 | NA | TRBV7-7 | TRBD1 | TGTGCTAGCAGCCCTCGGGGGACAGGGGGTAACAATGAGCAGTTCTTC | CASSPRGTGGNNEQFF
TRBJ2-1 | many | TRBV6-5 | NA | TGTGCCAGCAGTTACTCCGTGACACTATACAATGAGCAGTTCTTC | CASSYSVTLYNEQFF
TRBJ2-1 | many | TRBV2 | TRBD2 | TGTGCCAGCAGTGGAGGAAGGGGACTAGGGGGCAATGAGCAGTTCTTC | CASSGGRGLGGNEQFF
TRBJ2-7 | NA | TRBV29-1 | NA | TGCAGCGTTGGGGCCCGCCAGGAGCAGTACTTC | CSVGARQEQYF
TRBJ2-1 | many | TRBV2 | TRBD2 | TGTGCCAGCAAGGCGGGAGGGCGCGATGAGCAGTTCTTC | CASKAGGRDEQFF
TRBJ1-2 | many | TRBV5-6 | NA | TGTGCCAGCAGCTTGTTTCGGTATGGCTACACCTTC | CASSLFRYGYTF
TRBJ2-3 | many | TRBV11-2 | TRBD2 | TGTGCCAGCAGCTTAGTCGGGGGGTTTTCCACAGATACGCAGTATTTT | CASSLVGGFSTDTQYF
TRBJ1-3 | many | TRBV12-3/TRBV12-4 | NA | TGTGCCAGCAGCGGGACGACAAACACCATATATTTT | CASSGTTNTIYF
TRBJ1-5 | NA | TRBV19 | NA | TGTGCCAGTAGTACCGACCACAGGATGGGGCCCCAGCATTTT | CASSTDHRMGPQHF